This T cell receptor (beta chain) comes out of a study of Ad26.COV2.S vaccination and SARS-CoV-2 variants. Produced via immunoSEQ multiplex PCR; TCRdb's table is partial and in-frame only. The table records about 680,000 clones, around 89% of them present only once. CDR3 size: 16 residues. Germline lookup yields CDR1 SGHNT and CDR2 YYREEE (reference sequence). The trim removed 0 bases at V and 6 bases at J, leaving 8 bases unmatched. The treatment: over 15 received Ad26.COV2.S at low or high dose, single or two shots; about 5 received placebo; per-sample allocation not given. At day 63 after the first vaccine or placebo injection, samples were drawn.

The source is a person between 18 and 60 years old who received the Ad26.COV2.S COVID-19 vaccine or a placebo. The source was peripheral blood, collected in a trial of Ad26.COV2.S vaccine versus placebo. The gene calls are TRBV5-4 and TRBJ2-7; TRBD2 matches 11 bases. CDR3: CASSLDLLAGVAEQYF. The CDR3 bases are TGTGCCAGCAGCTTGGACTTACTAGCGGGAGTAGCCGAGCAGTACTTC.